The 26 T cell receptor beta chains below come from one sample, sequenced in a study of identical twins. TCRdb independently ran MiXCR on the 5' RACE reads; one entry per CDR3 protein. The sample lists around 1.7 million distinct CDR3 sequences, 32% occurring once. Sequenced sample: cord blood. The source of these receptors is a newborn girl in good health.

This clonotype appeared a single time. The CDR3 nucleotides read TGTGCCAGCACCACGGGGGGGCCCATTTTCGATAATTCACCCCTCCACTTT. Amino acid sequence: CASTTGGPIFDNSPLHF. The chain links TRBV6-1 to TRBJ1-6; tentative D call: TRBD1 (6 bases). Germline V gene sequence: CDR1 MNHNS, CDR2 SASEGT. Trimming stripped 7 bases from V and 5 bases from J, with 21 bases between. This CDR3 has 17 residues.

The J gene is TRBJ2-5, the V gene TRBV5-1; D is tentatively TRBD1 or TRBD2 (6 bases each). V gave up 7 bases and J gave up 0 bases, with 16 bases separating them. The CDR3 has 15 amino acids. Germline V gene lookup returns CDR1 SGHRS and CDR2 YFSETQ. The CDR3 bases are TGCGCCAGCTTTGGACGGGGGCCACACCAAGAGACCCAGTACTTC. Encoded protein: CASFGRGPHQETQYF.

This clonotype was observed a few times. The chain links TRBV28 to TRBJ2-2; D call uncertain. The CDR3 loop spans 15 amino acids. The V end lost 4 bases, the J end lost 0 bases, and 9 bases lay between the germline ends. Per germline, CDR1 MDHEN and CDR2 SYDVKM. The CDR3 region is CASSSPGPNTGELFF. The CDR3 DNA follows: TGTGCCAGCAGTTCCCCCGGGCCGAACACCGGGGAGCTGTTTTTT.

In its sample, this clonotype was seen many times. V gene TRBV28 combines with J gene TRBJ1-1; 9 bases fit TRBD1. Germline CDR1 and CDR2: MDHEN and SYDVKM. The CDR3 sequence is 12 residues long. V was pared by 6 bases and J by 4 bases, with 0 bases of the junction left unmatched. The CDR3 DNA is TGTGCCAGCAGACAGGGGGCCACTGAAGCTTTCTTT. Protein product: CASRQGATEAFF.

The sample holds many counts of this clonotype. The rearrangement uses TRBV27 and TRBJ2-7; 10 bases map to TRBD1. Per the germline V gene, CDR1 is MNHEY and CDR2 is SMNVEV (reference sequence). The CDR3 totals 15 residues. V dropped 4 bases and J dropped 2; count of bases not matched to a gene: 5. CDR3 DNA sequence: TGTGCCAGCAGTTATAGGGACAGGGGTCCCTACGAGCAGTACTTC. Residues: CASSYRDRGPYEQYF.

This clonotype was observed at least ten times. One end of the junction varies from germline; a read error may be responsible. Here the CDR3 DNA reads TGTGCCAGCAGTTTGACTAGCGGGGGATTAGAGACCCAGTACTTC. It encodes CASSLTSGGLETQYF. V usage is TRBV5-1 and J usage is TRBJ2-5; TRBD2 matches 12 bases. The CDR3 is 15 residues long. Germline CDR1 and CDR2: SGHRS and YFSETQ.

This clonotype was picked up a small number of times. The genes are TRBV27 and TRBJ1-1; no reliable D call. Deletions cut 8 bases from V and 4 bases from J, with 8 bases between. The V gene's germline CDR1 is MNHEY and CDR2 SMNVEV (reference sequence). CDR3 size: 11 residues. The CDR3 DNA reads TGTGCCAGCGTTCGTCGCACTGAAGCTTTCTTT. Residues: CASVRRTEAFF.

This sequence joins TRBV14 and TRBJ2-7; D remains ambiguous. The CDR3 has 13 residues. Germline V gene sequence: CDR1 SGHDN, CDR2 FVKESK. V lost 1 base, J lost 7 bases, and 11 bases lay in between. In DNA, the CDR3 is TGTGCCAGCAGCCAAGTAGTTGTAACAGAGCAGTACTTC. Protein sequence: CASSQVVVTEQYF.

The chain couples TRBV5-4 to TRBJ2-3, with 9 bases identical to TRBD1. The germline CDR1 and CDR2 sequences are SGHNT and YYREEE (reference sequence). The trim removed 1 base at V and 3 bases at J, leaving 9 bases unmatched. The CDR3 has 17 residues. The CDR3 spells CASSLYPGTGRTDTQYF. CDR3 coding DNA: TGTGCCAGCAGCTTGTATCCTGGGACAGGGCGTACAGATACGCAGTATTTT.

This chain connects TRBV10-3 to TRBJ2-2, with 7 positions matching TRBD1. The germline V gene encodes CDR1 ENHRY and CDR2 SYGVKD. The V and J ends lost 11 bases and 2 bases, in that order; junction bases with no gene match: 8. The CDR3 length is 14 residues. The CDR3 is CAFSGTANTGELFF. The CDR3 DNA is TGTGCCTTTTCCGGGACAGCCAACACCGGGGAGCTGTTTTTT.

This clonotype was counted many times. The rearrangement links TRBV3-1 to TRBJ2-5; no clear D gene. The V and J ends lost 8 bases and 2 bases respectively, with 12 bases between them. CDR1 LGHDT and CDR2 YNNKEL come from the germline V gene (reference sequence). The CDR3 sequence is 13 residues long. The CDR3: CASGISLQETQYF. Written as DNA, the CDR3 is TGTGCCAGCGGGATTAGCCTTCAAGAGACCCAGTACTTC.

This clonotype was counted between two and nine times. This chain connects TRBV9 to TRBJ2-3; no reliable D call. This CDR3 is built from 15 residues. From germline, CDR1 is SGDLS and CDR2 YYNGEE. The V and J ends lost 2 bases and 0 bases respectively, with 10 bases between them. The CDR3 sequence is CASSVERPSTDTQYF. DNA of the CDR3: TGTGCCAGCAGCGTTGAGCGACCAAGCACAGATACGCAGTATTTT.

The V and J genes are TRBV20-1 and TRBJ2-7; 7 bases align to TRBD2. V lost 1 base, J lost 3 bases, and 6 bases stayed unmatched. Germline values: CDR1 DFQATT, CDR2 SNEGSKA (reference sequence). CDR3 length: 14 residues. The CDR3 DNA reads TGCAGTGCTAGAGGGGAGGGAAGGGGCTACGAGCAGTACTTC. This sequence encodes CSARGEGRGYEQYF.

The rearrangement links TRBV4-2 to TRBJ2-4; 9 nucleotides match TRBD2. Germline V gene lookup returns CDR1 LGHNA and CDR2 YNFKEQ. This CDR3 region has 17 residues. V was clipped by 0 bases and J by 2 bases; unmatched bases: 5. As DNA, the CDR3 is TGTGCCAGCAGCCAAGAGGAGACTAGCGGAACCAAAAACATTCAGTACTTC. This translates into CASSQEETSGTKNIQYF.

Concerning this clonotype: Only one base separates this from a far larger clonotype, so it likely reflects a read error. This chain links TRBV29-1 with TRBJ2-3; D gene uncertain. The CDR3 has 12 residues. CDR1 is SQVTM, CDR2 ANQGSEA, per germline. The CDR3 region has the DNA TGCAGCGTTGAAGGCAGCACAGATACGCAGTCTTTT. The encoded protein is CSVEGSTDTQSF.

The chain couples TRBV24-1 to TRBJ2-5, with a tentative D call TRBD2 (5 bases). Trimming stripped 3 bases from V and 3 bases from J, with 10 bases between. The CDR3 contains 14 residues. The germline V gene has CDR1 KGHDR and CDR2 SFDVKD. CDR3 DNA: TGTGCCACCAGTGATAATAGCGTCGAAGAGACCCAGTACTTC. Protein sequence: CATSDNSVEETQYF.

In its sample, this clonotype was seen a few times. The V gene is TRBV20-1, the J gene TRBJ1-4; D gene ambiguous. V lost 0 bases and J 0 bases, leaving 5 bases between the germline ends. Germline CDR1 is DFQATT and CDR2 is SNEGSKA (reference sequence). This CDR3 has 14 amino acids. The CDR3 loop reads CSARDTATNEKLFF. The CDR3 nucleotides read TGCAGTGCTAGAGATACAGCAACTAATGAAAAACTGTTTTTT.

Only a few counts were recorded for this clonotype. The chain uses TRBV29-1 and TRBJ1-5; 8 bases line up with TRBD1. J gave up 4 bases and V 4 bases, and 6 bases lay outside the gene matches. There are 14 residues in the CDR3. CDR1 SQVTM and CDR2 ANQGSEA come from the germline V gene. Written as DNA, the CDR3 is TGCAGCGTTGGAGGGACAGGCCCTAATCAGCCCCAGCATTTT. It is translated as CSVGGTGPNQPQHF.

This clonotype turned up a few times. The chain employs TRBV6-5 and TRBJ1-1; 8 bases align to TRBD1. Germline V CDR1 and CDR2: MNHEY, SVGAGI. This CDR3 region has 16 residues. The J segment lost 0 bases and the V segment lost 10 bases, leaving 13 bases of the junction unmatched. The CDR3 nucleotides read TGTGCCACCTCACCCGACAGGGGCGGAATGAACACTGAAGCTTTCTTT. Translating gives CATSPDRGGMNTEAFF.

This chain links TRBV12-3 or TRBV12-4 with TRBJ2-7; 8 bases agree with TRBD1. The CDR3 extends over 14 amino acids. V was clipped by 6 bases and J by 5 bases; unmatched bases: 9. Here the CDR3 DNA reads TGTGCCAGCAGCCCGGACAGGGAGCTCGACGAGCAGTACTTC. It codes for CASSPDRELDEQYF.

The J gene is TRBJ1-2, the V gene TRBV28, with D possibly TRBD1 on 6 matching bases. V was pared by 7 bases and J by 8 bases, with 26 bases between. Germline assignment: CDR1 MDHEN and CDR2 SYDVKM. The CDR3 runs to 16 residues. CDR3 loop: CASTKPLGGRYGGYTF. The DNA of the CDR3 is TGTGCCAGCACCAAACCCCTAGGGGGGCGATACGGCGGCTACACCTTC.

This clonotype was picked up many times. The chain couples TRBV6-5 to TRBJ1-2, with TRBD1 matching 8 bases. V lost 0 bases and J lost 3; bases outside the gene matches: 3. Germline V gene sequence: CDR1 MNHEY, CDR2 SVGAGI. This CDR3 is 15 amino acids long. The CDR3, as DNA: TGTGCCAGCAGTTACTCTCTGGACAGGGACTATGGCTACACCTTC. Translating gives CASSYSLDRDYGYTF.

The chain carries TRBV4-1 and TRBJ1-1; TRBD1 might be the D (5 bases). V lost 1 base and J 5 bases, leaving 20 bases between the germline ends. This CDR3 is 17 amino acids long. Per germline, CDR1 MGHRA and CDR2 YSYEKL. The CDR3 nucleotides read TGCGCCAGCAGCCAAGTCCCCCGTGAGGCAGGGAGGACTGAAGCTTTCTTT. Translated: CASSQVPREAGRTEAFF.

The V gene is TRBV29-1, the J gene TRBJ2-1; 13 nucleotides line up with TRBD2. Per the germline V gene, CDR1 is SQVTM and CDR2 is ANQGSEA. V lost 1 base, J lost 11 bases, and 20 bases stayed unmatched. The CDR3 length is 19 residues. CDR3 sequence reads: CSVEVLRLAGGAVWNKQFF. CDR3 nucleotide sequence: TGCAGCGTTGAAGTCTTGAGACTAGCGGGAGGAGCCGTGTGGAATAAGCAGTTCTTC.

The chain has TRBV7-9 and TRBJ2-1; TRBD2 agrees at 12 bases. Trimming cost V 1 base and J 14 bases; bases outside gene matches: 6. Germline V gives CDR1 SEHNR, CDR2 FQNEAQ (reference sequence). The length of the CDR3 is 14 residues. The CDR3 protein is CASSLGTSGTPEFF. The CDR3, as DNA: TGTGCCAGCAGCTTAGGGACTAGCGGGACCCCCGAGTTCTTC.

This sequence joins TRBV20-1 and TRBJ2-1; unclear D gene. The CDR3 extends over 16 amino acids. Trimming cost V 1 base and J 0 bases, with 13 bases left between them. Looked up from germline, CDR1 is DFQATT and CDR2 is SNEGSKA (reference sequence). CDR3: CSARVRPRSSYNEQFF. The CDR3 nucleotides are TGCAGTGCTAGAGTTCGACCAAGGAGCTCCTACAATGAGCAGTTCTTC.